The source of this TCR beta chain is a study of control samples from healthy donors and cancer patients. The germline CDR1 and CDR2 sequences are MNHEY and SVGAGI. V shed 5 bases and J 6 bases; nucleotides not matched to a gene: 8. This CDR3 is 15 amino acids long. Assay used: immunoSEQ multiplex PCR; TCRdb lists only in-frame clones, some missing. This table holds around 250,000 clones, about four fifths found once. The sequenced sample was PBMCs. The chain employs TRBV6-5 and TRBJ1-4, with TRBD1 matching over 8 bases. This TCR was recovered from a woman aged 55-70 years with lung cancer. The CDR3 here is CASSLNSGGDEKLFF. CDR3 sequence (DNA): TGTGCCAGCAGTCTAAATTCAGGGGGCGATGAAAAACTGTTTTTT.